One T cell receptor beta chain is described in this entry. Methods used by the authors: From reference gene primer amplification, estimates of nucleated cell counts were derived. Here immunoSEQ multiplex PCR was the method, and the copy in TCRdb shows in-frame clones only, minus some. The V and J calls and the clone size are those of that table, but D and trimming were determined from the DNA. The data show 99,000 or so clones, 84% seen once. These data come from a study of blood T cell repertoires in COVID-19. Study background: COVID-19 samples collected from the United States, Italy and Spain covered acute and convalescent phases. Sample material is recorded as cDNA or gDNA derived from T cells, B-cell-depleted T cells, or PBMCs.

Trimming took 7 bases from V and 5 from J, leaving 9 bases between them. The CDR3 has 11 amino acids. Germline V gene data show CDR1 as SQVTM and CDR2 as ANQGSEA. Input material: peripheral blood. The source of this sequence is a man in his sixties with acute or convalescent COVID-19. This chain links TRBV29-1 with TRBJ2-1; D gene unclear. This chain's CDR3 is CSALGNNEQFF. The DNA of the CDR3 is TGCAGCGCCCTGGGCAACAATGAGCAGTTCTTC.